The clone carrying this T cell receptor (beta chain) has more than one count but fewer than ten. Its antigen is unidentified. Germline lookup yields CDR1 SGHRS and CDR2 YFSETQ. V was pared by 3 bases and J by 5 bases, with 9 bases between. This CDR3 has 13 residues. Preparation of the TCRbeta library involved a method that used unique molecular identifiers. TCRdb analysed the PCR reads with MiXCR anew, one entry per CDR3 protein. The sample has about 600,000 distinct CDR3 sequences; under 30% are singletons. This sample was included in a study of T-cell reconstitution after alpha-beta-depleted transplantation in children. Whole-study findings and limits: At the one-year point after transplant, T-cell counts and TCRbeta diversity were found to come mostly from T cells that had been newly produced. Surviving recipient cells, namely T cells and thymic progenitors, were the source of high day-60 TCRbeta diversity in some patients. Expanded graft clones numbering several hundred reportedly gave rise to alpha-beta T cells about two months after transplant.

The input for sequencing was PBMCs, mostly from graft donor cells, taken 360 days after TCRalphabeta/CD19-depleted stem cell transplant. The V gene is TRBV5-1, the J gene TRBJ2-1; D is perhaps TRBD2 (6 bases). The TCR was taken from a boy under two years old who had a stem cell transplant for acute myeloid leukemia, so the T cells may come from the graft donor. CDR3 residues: CASSSGEHNEQFF. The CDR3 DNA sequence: TGCGCCAGCAGCTCGGGGGAACACAATGAGCAGTTCTTC. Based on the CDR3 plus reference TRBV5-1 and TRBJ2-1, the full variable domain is KAGVTQTPRYLIKTRGQQVTLSCSPISGHRSVSWYQQTPGQGLQFLFEYFSETQRNKGNFPGRFSGRQFSNSRSEMNVSTLELGDSALYLCASSSGEHNEQFFGPGTRLTVL.